This record covers a single T cell receptor beta chain. Its binding antigen is unknown. No much larger clone is present one base from it, and per-base qualities are unavailable. The time point label, read with the paper, signifies: about 28 days (+/-7) after the second vaccine dose. AZD1222 recipients with second doses at about 4 weeks or about 12 weeks were pooled, because spike-specific TCR depth and breadth did not differ between schedules. The vaccinee samples were drawn from two UK trials, COV001 and COV002, one of which was a single-blind randomized controlled phase 2/3 trial testing AZD1222 (ChAdOx1 nCoV-19) in healthy adults. For TCRbeta chain sequencing, PBMC samples from trial participants were taken at day 0 and at day 28 after the second dose. The entry originates in a study of T cell responses to AZD1222 COVID-19 vaccine (dated by TCRdb to about 2021). For the wider study: TCR sequencing covered 230 to 250 trial participants: 200 to 210 given two doses of AZD1222 and 26 given two doses of MenACWY control vaccine. Trial participants were enrolled by age into subgroups of 18-55, 56-69 and 70-plus years, and 148, 28 and 57 TCR-sequenced participants, respectively, were included in these subgroups.

The CDR3 regions of human TCRbeta chains were analyzed by immunosequencing. Per the authors' processing: Repertoire TCRs were checked for matches against a reference library of SARS-CoV-2-specific TCRs that had been generated using the MIRA antigen-specificity platform. Breadth was defined as the fraction of unique TCRs that were SARS-CoV-2-associated. Depth was defined as the fraction of total T cells that were SARS-CoV-2-associated. Using the MIRA data, each spike-specific TCR was mapped to the spike region that the TCR reacts to and placed in a CD4 or CD8 class. Log10-transformed breadth and depth values were compared by one-way ANOVA with Sidak's multiple comparisons tests. In TCRdb, the immuneACCESS table is reduced to in-frame sequences with V and J assigned. These tables do not hold every clone; where another copy was compared, an unresolved V gene accounts for under half, and the others remain unexplained. V and J calls and clone size are those listed in that table; D and trimming were worked out from the DNA. The sample table records around 150,000 clones; under 95% of these occur just once. The ten largest clones take up 1.9% of the sample.

Summary of the overall study and its limitations: Because no samples from the day 14 peak response were available, repertoires could be characterized only after the peak T cell response. In the small 56-69-year group, the increase in depth fell short of significance, most likely because of low power. Nearly half of unique spike-specific TCRs reportedly recognized epitopes outside regions mutated in the B.1.351 and B.1.1.7 variants. Only a handful of AZD1222 recipients were SARS-CoV-2 seropositive at baseline, limiting conclusions about previously exposed vaccinees. Participants were mostly white British and included more females than males, and it was suggested by the authors that clonal diversity may have been underestimated. Spike-specific TCR breadth and depth rose significantly after two AZD1222 doses compared with day 0 and with MenACWY recipients. The vaccine-associated CD4 TCRs covered the entire spike protein, and the dominant responses fell in regions 160-218 and 743-854.

Inclusive of the bounding cysteine and phenylalanine, the CDR3 is 14 residues long. The sequence is cut down to CDR3 DNA, 42 bases in frame from base 1. Sequences MNHNY (CDR1) and SVGAGI (CDR2) are obtained from the germline V gene (reference sequence). The junction carries 15 bases between V and J, which are trimmed by 5 bases and 7 bases respectively. Here the sequenced sample was peripheral blood, taken 28 days after the second AZD1222 dose. The chain was built from TRBV6-6 and TRBJ1-3, with no confidently assigned D gene. The source is an adult who received the AZD1222 COVID-19 vaccine. The bases read TGTGCCAGCAGTCTACAGTCCACCCGGAACACCATATATTTT. It codes for CASSLQSTRNTIYF.